Listed here are 26 T cell receptor beta chains from one sample, sequenced in a study of T cell changes during pregnancy in multiple sclerosis. The repertoire was sequenced with immunoSEQ multiplex PCR; TCRdb's copy has only in-frame clones and lacks some. This sample has 70,000 to 100,000 clones, with about 94% found just once. Sequencing used peripheral blood, obtained in the third trimester of pregnancy. These receptors were collected from a female donor in good health, enrolled as a control in a pregnancy study.

This chain connects TRBV15 to TRBJ1-4, with D uncertain. V shed 1 base and J shed 5 bases, with 11 bases lying between them. The CDR3 spans 15 residues. The germline V gene encodes CDR1 LNHNV and CDR2 YYDKDF (reference sequence). The CDR3: CATSRVGGSNEKLFF. CDR3 nucleotide sequence: TGTGCCACCAGCAGAGTGGGCGGGTCGAATGAAAAACTGTTTTTT.

This chain joins TRBV15 and TRBJ2-7, with 11 bases matching TRBD1. Germline CDR1 LNHNV, CDR2 YYDKDF (reference sequence). Trimming cost V 3 bases and J 6 bases; bases outside gene matches: 4. This CDR3 has 14 amino acids. CDR3 protein: CATSRDRGQGEQYF. The DNA for the CDR3 is TGTGCCACCAGCAGGGACAGGGGGCAGGGCGAGCAGTACTTC.

The genes are TRBV28 and TRBJ2-1, with 11 bases aligning to TRBD2. Germline V gene sequence: CDR1 MDHEN, CDR2 SYDVKM. The CDR3 consists of 16 residues. V lost 5 bases to trimming and J lost 2 bases; unmatched junction nucleotides: 5. As DNA, the CDR3 is TGTGCCAGCAGTCCAACTAGCGGGGGCCCCTACAATGAGCAGTTCTTC. This codes for CASSPTSGGPYNEQFF.

The chain combines TRBV2 with TRBJ1-5; a possible D gene is TRBD1 (6 bases). Germline CDR1 reads SNHLY; CDR2 reads FYNNEI. V lost 9 bases and J 4 bases, leaving 16 bases between the germline ends. CDR3 size: 14 residues. The CDR3 loop is CARAFRGGNQPQHF. CDR3 coding DNA: TGTGCCAGAGCCTTCAGGGGCGGGAATCAGCCCCAGCATTTT. The variable domain in full, with the rest retrieved from reference TRBV2 and TRBJ1-5, is EPEVTQTPSHQVTQMGQEVILRCVPISNHLYFYWYRQILGQKVEFLVSFYNNEISEKSEIFDDQFSVERPDGSNFTLKIRSTKLEDSAMYFCARAFRGGNQPQHFGDGTRLSIL.

The chain couples TRBV6-1 to TRBJ2-1; 8 bases are shared with TRBD2. The CDR3 is 15 residues long. V lost 6 bases, J lost 4 bases, and 8 bases stayed unmatched. Germline V lookup: CDR1 MNHNS, CDR2 SASEGT. The chain's CDR3 is CASSSPGGAYNEQFF. The CDR3 nucleotides are TGTGCCAGCAGCTCCCCGGGAGGGGCATACAATGAGCAGTTCTTC.

The chain has TRBV23-1 and TRBJ2-7; D possibly corresponds to TRBD1 (6 bases). TRBV23-1 has ORF status, its function being uncertain. The CDR3 has 17 amino acids. The V end was cut by 0 bases, the J end by 5 bases, with 20 bases between. The CDR3 region has the DNA TGCGCCAGCAGTCAATCGACCGGGACGAGGACAGCCCACGAGCAGTACTTC. Translation: CASSQSTGTRTAHEQYF.

V and J are TRBV29-1 and TRBJ2-1, with D perhaps TRBD1 (5 bases). Germline CDR1 SQVTM, CDR2 ANQGSEA. Trimming pared 7 bases from V and 1 base from J, leaving 17 bases between. The CDR3 spans 15 residues. The CDR3 spells CSADIGRTSYNEQFF. Here the CDR3 DNA reads TGCAGCGCCGACATCGGGCGGACATCCTACAATGAGCAGTTCTTC.

The count of this clone is one. The gene calls are TRBV7-9 and TRBJ2-5, with no clear D. Per germline, CDR1 SEHNR and CDR2 FQNEAQ (reference sequence). The V and J ends lost 2 bases and 5 bases respectively, with 12 bases between them. The CDR3 runs to 14 residues. The CDR3 coding sequence is TGTGCCAGCAGCTTATCTACTATCCGGGAGACCCAGTACTTC. The encoded protein is CASSLSTIRETQYF.

This sequence joins TRBV2 and TRBJ2-3, with 12 bases fitting TRBD2. CDR3 length equals 15 residues. Germline trimming cut 4 bases from V and 3 bases from J; bases unmatched to any gene: 2. In germline, CDR1 is SNHLY, CDR2 FYNNEI. CDR3 amino acids: CASSALAGGTDTQYF. CDR3 nucleotides: TGTGCCAGCAGTGCACTAGCGGGAGGAACAGATACGCAGTATTTT. Drawing the rest from reference TRBV2 and TRBJ2-3, the complete variable domain is EPEVTQTPSHQVTQMGQEVILRCVPISNHLYFYWYRQILGQKVEFLVSFYNNEISEKSEIFDDQFSVERPDGSNFTLKIRSTKLEDSAMYFCASSALAGGTDTQYFGPGTRLTVL.

This clone was seen just once. The rearrangement joins TRBV6-1 to TRBJ2-7; 11 bases align to TRBD2. The CDR3 consists of 14 residues. With V trimmed by 4 bases and J by 4 bases, 3 bases remained unmatched. In germline, CDR1 is MNHNS, CDR2 SASEGT. CDR3: CASSGRTSGYEQYF. CDR3 coding DNA: TGTGCCAGCAGTGGTCGGACTAGCGGGTACGAGCAGTACTTC.

This clone was detected only once. This chain links TRBV6-5 with TRBJ2-1; 7 nucleotides line up with TRBD2. J was trimmed by 5 bases and V by 1 base; bases with no gene match: 5. Germline V gene lookup returns CDR1 MNHEY and CDR2 SVGAGI. The CDR3 is made up of 15 amino acids. CDR3 in amino acids: CASSYYGTINNEQFF. As DNA, the CDR3 is TGTGCCAGCAGTTACTACGGGACTATAAACAATGAGCAGTTCTTC.

The chain is built from TRBV15 and TRBJ2-1; D may be TRBD2 (6 bases). The CDR3 totals 15 residues. V lost 1 base and J lost 8, with 15 bases in between. In germline, CDR1 is LNHNV, CDR2 YYDKDF (reference sequence). CDR3 sequence (DNA): TGTGCCACCAGCAGAGGTCGGGCGGGCGGGGATGAGCAGTTCTTC. Translating it yields CATSRGRAGGDEQFF.

The J gene is TRBJ2-5, the V gene TRBV11-2, with TRBD1 matching 11 bases. V dropped 5 bases and J dropped 7; count of bases not matched to a gene: 6. Germline values: CDR1 SGHAT, CDR2 FQNNGV. The CDR3 contains 14 residues. CDR3 nucleotide sequence: TGTGCCAGCAGCCAAAGGGACAGGGGGGTGACCCAGTACTTC. This sequence encodes CASSQRDRGVTQYF.

This clone is a singleton in its sample. V is TRBV29-1 and J is TRBJ2-3; 11 bases fit TRBD2. Germline values: CDR1 SQVTM, CDR2 ANQGSEA. The J segment lost 6 bases and the V segment lost 6 bases, leaving 11 bases of the junction unmatched. This CDR3 is built from 15 residues. CDR3 in amino acids: CSVPSSGRAGDTQYF. The CDR3 nucleotides read TGCAGCGTACCAAGTAGCGGGAGGGCCGGGGATACGCAGTATTTT.

The chain links TRBV14 to TRBJ2-5, with TRBD2 identical over 8 bases. The V gene end was trimmed by 1 base and the J gene end by 7 bases; junction bases not matched to a gene: 5. This CDR3 is 14 amino acids long. Germline CDR1 is SGHDN and CDR2 is FVKESK. The CDR3 bases are TGTGCCAGCAGCCAAGCGGGAGGGCCCGGGACCCAGTACTTC. This translates into CASSQAGGPGTQYF.

The rearrangement uses TRBV19 and TRBJ2-1, with 7 nucleotides matching TRBD2. This CDR3 has 14 residues. CDR1 is LNHDA, CDR2 SQIVND, per germline (reference sequence). V lost 5 bases and J lost 7; bases outside the gene matches: 8. The chain's CDR3 is CASSWGGGGNEQFF. The CDR3 coding sequence is TGTGCCAGTAGTTGGGGGGGTGGAGGGAATGAGCAGTTCTTC.

CDR3 residues: CASSLRGAGGATDTQYF. As DNA, the CDR3 is TGTGCCAGTAGTTTGCGGGGGGCTGGCGGGGCGACAGATACGCAGTATTTT. This rearrangement joins TRBV19 to TRBJ2-3, with 8 bases fitting TRBD2. CDR3 size: 17 residues. The junction had 13 bases not matched to a gene; V was cut back by 5 bases and J by 3 bases. CDR1 LNHDA and CDR2 SQIVND come from the germline V gene (reference sequence).

The chain links TRBV21-1 to TRBJ2-7; TRBD1, the table's D call, lacks a check against the DNA. TRBV21-1 is termed a pseudogene. This CDR3 is built from 15 residues. The CDR3 DNA is TGTGCCAGCCGGAGGAGGCAGGGGGCATCCTACGAGCAGTACTTC. Translation gives CASRRRQGASYEQYF.

In the case of this clone: Distinct nucleotide sequences in the sample also encode this CDR3. The V gene is TRBV6-6, the J gene TRBJ2-3; D might be TRBD2 (6 bases). CDR1 is MNHNY and CDR2 is SVGAGI in the germline V gene (reference sequence). The CDR3 is 16 residues long. Trimming pared 6 bases from V and 1 base from J, leaving 17 bases between. The CDR3 DNA reads as TGTGCCAGCAGACGTCTAGCGTCCCCAGGCACAGATACGCAGTATTTT. Amino acids: CASRRLASPGTDTQYF.

The chain joins TRBV15 to TRBJ2-2; a possible D gene is TRBD1 (6 bases). CDR1 and CDR2 from the germline V gene are LNHNV and YYDKDF (reference sequence). This CDR3 has 15 residues. Trimming left V 1 base short and J 3 bases short, with 9 bases between. The CDR3 DNA follows: TGTGCCACCAGCAGAGGGGACACCGACACCGGGGAGCTGTTTTTT. This translates into CATSRGDTDTGELFF.

This clone has a single count. The chain has TRBV5-1 and TRBJ2-1; 10 bases are a match to TRBD2. The ends lost 0 bases at V and 8 bases at J; junction bases unmatched: 5. Germline V gene lookup returns CDR1 SGHRS and CDR2 YFSETQ. The CDR3 loop spans 15 amino acids. CDR3 bases: TGCGCCAGCAGCTTGGGGTTAGCGGGAGGTTATGAGCAGTTCTTC. Its protein is CASSLGLAGGYEQFF.

The V gene is TRBV5-4, the J gene TRBJ2-3; TRBD2 agrees at 13 bases. Germline V gene data show CDR1 as SGHNT and CDR2 as YYREEE (reference sequence). V lost 2 bases, J lost 6 bases, and 6 bases stayed unmatched. This CDR3 is built from 16 residues. The CDR3 DNA is TGTGCCAGCAGCTTCCAACTAGCGGGGGGGGCCGATACGCAGTATTTT. This codes for CASSFQLAGGADTQYF.

The gene calls are TRBV28 and TRBJ2-2, with TRBD1 matching over 9 bases. CDR1 and CDR2 from the germline V gene are MDHEN and SYDVKM. This CDR3 has 15 residues. Trimming at V came to 6 bases and at J to 4 bases, leaving 6 bases not matched to a gene. CDR3 sequence (DNA): TGTGCCAGCAGGACCGGGACAGGGCGCACCGGGGAGCTGTTTTTT. Amino acids: CASRTGTGRTGELFF.

J is TRBJ2-7 and V is TRBV9; D uncertain. V was pared by 4 bases and J by 6 bases, with 11 bases between. The CDR3 runs to 12 residues. From germline, CDR1 is SGDLS and CDR2 YYNGEE. The CDR3 protein is CASSPRGSEQYF. As DNA, the CDR3 is TGTGCCAGCAGCCCCCGAGGCTCCGAGCAGTACTTC.

The chain combines TRBV21-1 with TRBJ2-7; the table assigns TRBD2, which was not confirmed against the DNA. TRBV21-1 is a known pseudogene. The CDR3 is 16 amino acids. CDR3 coding DNA: TGTGCCAGCAGCAAAGAGACTAGCGGGACCCCCTACGAGCAGTACTTC. It yields the protein CASSKETSGTPYEQYF.

V and J are TRBV5-4 and TRBJ2-5; 9 nucleotides line up with TRBD1. Germline V gene lookup returns CDR1 SGHNT and CDR2 YYREEE (reference sequence). CDR3 length equals 14 residues. With 4 bases clipped from V and 5 bases from J, the junction kept 6 bases outside the gene matches. CDR3 coding DNA: TGTGCCAGCAGCCCCACAGGGGGCATGGAGACCCAGTACTTC. Translating it yields CASSPTGGMETQYF.